This TCR beta chain was obtained from a study of a mutant IDH1 vaccine in newly diagnosed glioma. The method was immunoSEQ multiplex PCR; TCRdb's version includes in-frame clones alone and lacks a portion of them. The sample has 20,000 to 25,000 clones, around 93% seen once; the top ten hold 1% to 1.5%. Noted time point: baseline, week 1 (first vaccination visit). Treatment in this sample: pre-vaccination baseline after standard-of-care therapy. New IDH1-mutant, ATRX-lost WHO grade 3 or 4 astrocytomas occurred in donors. This CDR3 is built from 15 residues. Germline V gene lookup returns CDR1 SGHTA and CDR2 FQGNSA. Losses at the gene ends were 6 bases for V and 2 bases for J; bases not matched to a gene: 4.

The specimen comprised PBMCs, sampled from a glioma patient treated with radiotherapy, temozolomide or both. The TCR was taken from a man between 40 and 49 years old with glioma. The V and J genes are TRBV7-2 and TRBJ2-7; 13 bases are a match to TRBD2. Here the CDR3 reads CASRLTSGGPYEQYF. The CDR3, as DNA: TGTGCCAGCAGGTTGACTAGCGGGGGGCCCTACGAGCAGTACTTC.